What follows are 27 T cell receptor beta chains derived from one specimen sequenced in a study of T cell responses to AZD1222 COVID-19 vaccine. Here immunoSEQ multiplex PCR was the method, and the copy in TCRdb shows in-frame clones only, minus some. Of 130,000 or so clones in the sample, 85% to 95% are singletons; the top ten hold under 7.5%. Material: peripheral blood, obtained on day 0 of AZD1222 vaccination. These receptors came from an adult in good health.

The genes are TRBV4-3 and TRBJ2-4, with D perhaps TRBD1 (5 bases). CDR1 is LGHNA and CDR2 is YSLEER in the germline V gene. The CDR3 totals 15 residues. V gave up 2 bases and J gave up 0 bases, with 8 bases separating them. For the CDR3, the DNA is TGCGCCAGCAGCCAATCCAGGGTAGCCAAAAACATTCAGTACTTC. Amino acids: CASSQSRVAKNIQYF.

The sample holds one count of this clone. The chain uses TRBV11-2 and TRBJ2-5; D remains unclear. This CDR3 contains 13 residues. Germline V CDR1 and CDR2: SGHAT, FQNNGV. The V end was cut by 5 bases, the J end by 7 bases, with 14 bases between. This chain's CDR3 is CASSIGPHGTQYF. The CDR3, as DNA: TGTGCCAGCAGCATCGGACCACATGGGACCCAGTACTTC. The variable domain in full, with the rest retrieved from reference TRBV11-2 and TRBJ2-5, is EAGVAQSPRYKIIEKRQSVAFWCNPISGHATLYWYQQILGQGPKLLIQFQNNGVVDDSQLPKDRFSAERLKGVDSTLKIQPAKLEDSAVYLCASSIGPHGTQYFGPGTRLLVL.

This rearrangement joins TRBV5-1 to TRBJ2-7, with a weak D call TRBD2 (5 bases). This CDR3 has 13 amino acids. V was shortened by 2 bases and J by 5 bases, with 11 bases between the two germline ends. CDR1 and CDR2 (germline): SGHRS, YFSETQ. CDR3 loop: CASSFLDGDEQYF. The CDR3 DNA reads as TGCGCCAGCAGCTTCCTGGACGGGGACGAGCAGTACTTC.

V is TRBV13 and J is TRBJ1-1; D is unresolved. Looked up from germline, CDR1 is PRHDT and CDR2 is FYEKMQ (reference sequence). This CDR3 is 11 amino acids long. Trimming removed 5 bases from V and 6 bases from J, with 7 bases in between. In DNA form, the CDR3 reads TGTGCCAGCAGCAGCAGATCTGAAGCTTTCTTT. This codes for CASSSRSEAFF.

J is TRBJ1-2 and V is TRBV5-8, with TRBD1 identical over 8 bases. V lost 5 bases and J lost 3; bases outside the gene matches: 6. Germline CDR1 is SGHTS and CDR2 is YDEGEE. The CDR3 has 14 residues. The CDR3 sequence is CASRLPTGDYGYTF. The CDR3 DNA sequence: TGTGCCAGCAGGCTCCCGACAGGGGACTATGGCTACACCTTC.

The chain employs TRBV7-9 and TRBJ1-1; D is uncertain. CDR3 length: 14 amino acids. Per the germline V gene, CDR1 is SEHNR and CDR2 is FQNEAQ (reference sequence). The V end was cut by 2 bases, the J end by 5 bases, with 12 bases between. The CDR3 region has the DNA TGTGCCAGCAGCTTACCGGGCTTGGGGACTGAAGCTTTCTTT. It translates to CASSLPGLGTEAFF.

As DNA, the CDR3 is TGTGCCAGCAGCCAGGGCCCCACAGTAAACTATGGCTACACCTTC. This codes for CASSQGPTVNYGYTF. The chain carries TRBV3-1 (or the pseudogene TRBV3-2) and TRBJ1-2; D not certain. The CDR3 consists of 15 residues. Germline V gives CDR1 LGHDT, CDR2 YNNKEL (reference sequence). V was shortened by 3 bases and J by 2 bases, with 13 bases between the two germline ends.

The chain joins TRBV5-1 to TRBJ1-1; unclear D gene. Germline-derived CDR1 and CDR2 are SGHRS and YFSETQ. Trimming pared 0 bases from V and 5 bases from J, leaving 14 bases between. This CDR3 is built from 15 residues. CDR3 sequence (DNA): TGCGCCAGCAGCTTGGGCCCTTTATGGACGACTGAAGCTTTCTTT. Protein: CASSLGPLWTTEAFF.

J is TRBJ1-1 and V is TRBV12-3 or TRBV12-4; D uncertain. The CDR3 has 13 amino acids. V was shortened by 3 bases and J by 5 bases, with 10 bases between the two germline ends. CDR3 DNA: TGTGCCAGCAGTTTTATGGTCTCGACTGAAGCTTTCTTT. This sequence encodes CASSFMVSTEAFF.

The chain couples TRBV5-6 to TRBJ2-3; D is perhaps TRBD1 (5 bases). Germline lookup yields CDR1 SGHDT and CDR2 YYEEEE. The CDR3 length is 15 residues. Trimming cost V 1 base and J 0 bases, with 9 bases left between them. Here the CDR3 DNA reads TGTGCCAGCAGCTTGATTCAGGGAAGCACAGATACGCAGTATTTT. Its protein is CASSLIQGSTDTQYF.

The CDR3 here is CASSRPSSGLPNEQFF. The CDR3 nucleotides are TGCGCCAGCAGCCGGCCCTCTTCGGGACTACCCAATGAGCAGTTCTTC. The chain employs TRBV5-1 and TRBJ2-1; 7 bases align to TRBD2. Germline-derived CDR1 and CDR2 are SGHRS and YFSETQ. The CDR3 length is 16 residues. V lost 4 bases and J lost 6; bases outside the gene matches: 13. The complete variable domain, with remaining parts taken from reference TRBV5-1 and TRBJ2-1, reads KAGVTQTPRYLIKTRGQQVTLSCSPISGHRSVSWYQQTPGQGLQFLFEYFSETQRNKGNFPGRFSGRQFSNSRSEMNVSTLELGDSALYLCASSRPSSGLPNEQFFGPGTRLTVL.

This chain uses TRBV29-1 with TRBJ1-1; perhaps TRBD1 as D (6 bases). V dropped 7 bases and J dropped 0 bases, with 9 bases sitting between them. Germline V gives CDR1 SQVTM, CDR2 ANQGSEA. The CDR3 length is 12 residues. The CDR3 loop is CSGGTMNTEAFF. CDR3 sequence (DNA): TGCAGCGGAGGGACAATGAACACTGAAGCTTTCTTT.

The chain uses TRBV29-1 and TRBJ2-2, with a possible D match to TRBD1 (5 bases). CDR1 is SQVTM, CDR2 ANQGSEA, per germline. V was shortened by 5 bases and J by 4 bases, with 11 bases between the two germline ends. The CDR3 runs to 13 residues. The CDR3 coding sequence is TGCAGCGTTAGGGGATGGAGCACCGGGGAGCTGTTTTTT. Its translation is CSVRGWSTGELFF.

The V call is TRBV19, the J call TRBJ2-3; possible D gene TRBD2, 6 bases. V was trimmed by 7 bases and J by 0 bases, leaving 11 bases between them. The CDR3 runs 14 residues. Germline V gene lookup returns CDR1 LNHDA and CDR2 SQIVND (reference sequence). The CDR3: CASTARGSTDTQYF. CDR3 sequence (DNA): TGTGCCAGTACGGCGCGGGGAAGCACAGATACGCAGTATTTT.

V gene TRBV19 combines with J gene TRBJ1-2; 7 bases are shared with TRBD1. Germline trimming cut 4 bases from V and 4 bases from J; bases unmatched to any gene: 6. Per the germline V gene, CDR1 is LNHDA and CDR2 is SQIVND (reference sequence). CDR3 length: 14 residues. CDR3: CASSTTGSGYGYTF. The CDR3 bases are TGTGCCAGTAGTACGACAGGGAGTGGCTATGGCTACACCTTC.

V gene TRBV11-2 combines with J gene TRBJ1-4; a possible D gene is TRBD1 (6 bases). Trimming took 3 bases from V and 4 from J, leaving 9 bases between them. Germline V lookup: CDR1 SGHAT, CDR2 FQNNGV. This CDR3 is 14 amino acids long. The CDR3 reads CASSFTGLNEKLFF. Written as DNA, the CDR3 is TGTGCCAGCAGCTTTACAGGGCTTAATGAAAAACTGTTTTTT. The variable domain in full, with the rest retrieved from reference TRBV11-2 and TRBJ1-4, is EAGVAQSPRYKIIEKRQSVAFWCNPISGHATLYWYQQILGQGPKLLIQFQNNGVVDDSQLPKDRFSAERLKGVDSTLKIQPAKLEDSAVYLCASSFTGLNEKLFFGSGTQLSVL.

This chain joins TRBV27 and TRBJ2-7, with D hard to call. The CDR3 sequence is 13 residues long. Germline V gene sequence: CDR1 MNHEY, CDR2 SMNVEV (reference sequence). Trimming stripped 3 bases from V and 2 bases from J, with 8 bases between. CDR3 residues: CASSLTAAYEQYF. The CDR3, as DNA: TGTGCCAGCAGTTTGACGGCGGCCTACGAGCAGTACTTC.

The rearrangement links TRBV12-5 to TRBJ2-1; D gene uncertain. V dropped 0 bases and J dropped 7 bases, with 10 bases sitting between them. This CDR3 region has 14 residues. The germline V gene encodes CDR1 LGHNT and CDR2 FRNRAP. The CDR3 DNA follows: TGTGCTAGTGGTTTGGTCCCCCTGGGAAATGAGCAGTTCTTC. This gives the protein CASGLVPLGNEQFF.

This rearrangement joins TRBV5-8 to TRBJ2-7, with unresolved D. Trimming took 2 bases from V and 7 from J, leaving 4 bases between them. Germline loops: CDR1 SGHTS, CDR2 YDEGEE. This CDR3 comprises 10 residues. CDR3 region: CASSFREQYF. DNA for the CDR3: TGTGCCAGCAGCTTCAGGGAGCAGTACTTC.

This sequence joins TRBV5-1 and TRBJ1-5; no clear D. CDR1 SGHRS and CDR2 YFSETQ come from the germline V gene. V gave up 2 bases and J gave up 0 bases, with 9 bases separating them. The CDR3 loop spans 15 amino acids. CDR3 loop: CASSLDSGSNQPQHF. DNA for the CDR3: TGCGCCAGCAGCTTAGATTCAGGTAGCAATCAGCCCCAGCATTTT.

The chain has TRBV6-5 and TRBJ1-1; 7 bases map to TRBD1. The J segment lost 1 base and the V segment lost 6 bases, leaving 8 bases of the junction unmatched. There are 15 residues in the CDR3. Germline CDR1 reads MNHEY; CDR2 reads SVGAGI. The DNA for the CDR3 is TGTGCCAGCAGACTCCTGGACAGGAGGAACACTGAAGCTTTCTTT. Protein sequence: CASRLLDRRNTEAFF.

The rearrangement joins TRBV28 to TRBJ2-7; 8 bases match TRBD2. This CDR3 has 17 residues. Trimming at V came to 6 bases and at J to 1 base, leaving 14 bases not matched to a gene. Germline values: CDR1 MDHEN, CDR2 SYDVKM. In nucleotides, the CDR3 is TGTGCCAGCAGCCCTCTCGGAATAGCGGGGTCTTCCTACGAGCAGTACTTC. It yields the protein CASSPLGIAGSSYEQYF.

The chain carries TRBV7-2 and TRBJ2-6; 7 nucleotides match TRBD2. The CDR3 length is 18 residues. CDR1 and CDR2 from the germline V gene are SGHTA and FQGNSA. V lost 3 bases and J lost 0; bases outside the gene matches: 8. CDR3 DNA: TGTGCCAGCAGCTTGGGAGGGTGGAGGGACTCTGGGGCCAACGTCCTGACTTTC. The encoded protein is CASSLGGWRDSGANVLTF.

CDR3 loop: CASSQARYGQSNEKLFF. The CDR3 DNA reads as TGTGCCAGCAGCCAAGCGCGCTACGGACAGTCTAATGAAAAACTGTTTTTT. This sequence joins TRBV21-1 and TRBJ1-4; no DNA check was done on the table's D call, TRBD1. TRBV21-1 is classified as a pseudogene. The CDR3 covers 17 residues.

Here the CDR3 reads CASSEGWGSSTDTQYF. The CDR3 bases are TGTGCCAGCAGTGAAGGGTGGGGTTCGAGCACAGATACGCAGTATTTT. This chain joins TRBV6-1 and TRBJ2-3; D is unresolved. The germline gives CDR1 MNHNS, CDR2 SASEGT. V gave up 1 base and J gave up 0 bases, with 11 bases separating them. The CDR3 runs 16 residues.

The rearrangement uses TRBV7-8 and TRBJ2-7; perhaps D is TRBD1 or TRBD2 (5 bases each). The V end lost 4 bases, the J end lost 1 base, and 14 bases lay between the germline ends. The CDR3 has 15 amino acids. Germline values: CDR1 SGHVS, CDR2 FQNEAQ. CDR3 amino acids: CASSSGAVSSYEQYF. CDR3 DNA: TGTGCCAGCAGCTCCGGGGCCGTGAGTTCCTACGAGCAGTACTTC.

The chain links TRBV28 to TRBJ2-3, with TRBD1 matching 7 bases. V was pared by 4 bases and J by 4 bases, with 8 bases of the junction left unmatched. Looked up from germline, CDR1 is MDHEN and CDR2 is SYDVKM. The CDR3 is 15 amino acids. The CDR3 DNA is TGTGCCAGCAGTTCGACAGGGCTAGGCGCAGATACGCAGTATTTT. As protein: CASSSTGLGADTQYF.